A selection of T cell receptor beta chains follows, all from one sample in a study of cytomegalovirus exposure and HLA in healthy donors. Using immunoSEQ multiplex PCR, the repertoire was profiled, and TCRdb retains in-frame clones only, with some absent. This table has 100,000 to 150,000 clones, 78% appearing once. Sequencing was performed on PBMCs. These receptors were taken from a man aged 35-49 years in good health and CMV-seronegative. CDR3s include the opening cysteine and the closing phenylalanine or tryptophan. A D gene is named only where the DNA matches it firmly. Rows give clone size only sometimes, using once, few, many, or a class for an expanded clone.

>TRBD1|TRBV19|once|TRBJ1-2
TGTGCCAGTAGTACGGACAGGGCTCCGTTTAACTATGGCTACACCTTC
CASSTDRAPFNYGYTF
>TRBD1|TRBV7-8|-|TRBJ1-2
TGTGCCAGCAGCTTAGTTCTCCGGGAGGGACAGGGTGGAGGCTACACCTTC
CASSLVLREGQGGGYTF
>TRBD1|TRBV18|-|TRBJ1-6
TGTGCCAGCTCAGCACAGGGGCGTGAGAATTCACCCCTCCACTTT
CASSAQGRENSPLHF
>-|TRBV27|-|TRBJ2-4
TGTGCCAGCAGCCCCCTGAGTGTGGCCAAAAACATTCAGTACTTC
CASSPLSVAKNIQYF
>TRBD1|TRBV5-1|-|TRBJ1-2
TGCGCCAGCAGCTCGGCCGACAGGGTAGGAGGCTACACCTTC
CASSSADRVGGYTF
>TRBD2|TRBV6-5|-|TRBJ2-5
TGTGCCAGCAGTTACTCGCCAGCGGGGGGGCAAGAGACCCAGTACTTC
CASSYSPAGGQETQYF
>TRBD1|TRBV4-3|-|TRBJ1-3
TGCGCCAGCAGCCGGACGACAGGGGGCACTGGAAACGCCATATATTTT
CASSRTTGGTGNAIYF
>TRBD1|TRBV5-1|-|TRBJ2-3
TGCGCCAGCAGCTCTGGAAACCGGGACAGGGGATCAGATACGCAGTATTTT
CASSSGNRDRGSDTQYF
>TRBD1|TRBV5-6|-|TRBJ2-7
TGTGCCAGCAGCTTGTGGCCGGGACAGGGGTCGATCCGGCAGTACTTC
CASSLWPGQGSIRQYF
>TRBD1|TRBV6-5|-|TRBJ1-1
TGTGCCAGCCGATACAGGGGGCTCAGGAACACTGAAGCTTTCTTT
CASRYRGLRNTEAFF
>-|TRBV5-5|-|TRBJ1-5
TGTGCCAGCAGCATCGGACGGACCGCGGGCCAGCCCCAGCATTTT
CASSIGRTAGQPQHF
>TRBD2|TRBV7-8|few|TRBJ2-5
TGTGCCAGCAGCTTGGATGGGGGGGGAGTAGGGACCCAGTACTTC
CASSLDGGGVGTQYF
>-|TRBV5-4|-|TRBJ2-2
TGTGCCAGCAGCTTGGACAGTGATACCGGGGAGCTGTTTTTT
CASSLDSDTGELFF
>-|TRBV6-6|-|TRBJ1-2
TGTGCCAGCAGTTACGGCGCAGGGAACGACTATGGCTACACCTTC
CASSYGAGNDYGYTF
>-|TRBV7-9|-|TRBJ2-5
TGTGCCAGCAGCTTCGGAGGGGAGAGGGGAGAGACCCAGTACTTC
CASSFGGERGETQYF
>TRBD1|TRBV2|once|TRBJ2-7
TGTGCCAGCAGGATTGGACAGGTGGAGTACTTC
CASRIGQVEYF
>-|TRBV7-3|-|TRBJ2-7
TGTGCCAGCAGCCGGACGGGAGCAGAAGGGGAGCAGTACTTC
CASSRTGAEGEQYF
>-|TRBV19|-|TRBJ1-6
TGTGCCAGTAGTCGCGAGGCGTATAATTCACCCCTCCACTTT
CASSREAYNSPLHF
>-|TRBV6-5|-|TRBJ1-4
TGTGCCAGCAGCTACCTGGCGGGGGCAGGGGAAAAACTGTTTTTT
CASSYLAGAGEKLFF
>-|TRBV5-6|-|TRBJ2-7
TGTGCCAGCAGCCCCGACAGGGGAGGGTACGAGCAGTACTTC
CASSPDRGGYEQYF
>TRBD1|TRBV5-6|few|TRBJ1-5
TGTGCCAGCAGCCCACAGGGGCCAAATCAGCCCCAGCATTTT
CASSPQGPNQPQHF
>TRBD1|TRBV7-3|-|TRBJ1-2
TGTGCCAGCAGCTTACAGGGGGCAAAGGATGGCTACACCTTC
CASSLQGAKDGYTF
>TRBD1|TRBV5-1|-|TRBJ1-2
TGCGCCAGCAGCTCCGACAGGGATGGCTACACCTTC
CASSSDRDGYTF
>-|TRBV10-3|-|TRBJ1-5
TGTGCCATCAGTGAGCTGAATCAGCCCCAGCATTTT
CAISELNQPQHF
>TRBD1|TRBV5-4|-|TRBJ2-7
TGTGCCAGCAGCTCCGGGACAGGGAGCTCCTACGAGCAGTACTTC
CASSSGTGSSYEQYF
>TRBD1|TRBV27|-|TRBJ1-2
TGTGCCAGCAGGCAACAGGGGTTCGGCTATGGCTACACCTTC
CASRQQGFGYGYTF
>-|TRBV19|-|TRBJ1-5
TGTGCCAGTAGTATTGATGCGGCCAGCAATCAGCCCCAGCATTTT
CASSIDAASNQPQHF
>-|TRBV7-8|few|TRBJ2-2
TGTGCCAGCAGCTTTGTTAGTTCATACGGGGAGCTGTTTTTT
CASSFVSSYGELFF